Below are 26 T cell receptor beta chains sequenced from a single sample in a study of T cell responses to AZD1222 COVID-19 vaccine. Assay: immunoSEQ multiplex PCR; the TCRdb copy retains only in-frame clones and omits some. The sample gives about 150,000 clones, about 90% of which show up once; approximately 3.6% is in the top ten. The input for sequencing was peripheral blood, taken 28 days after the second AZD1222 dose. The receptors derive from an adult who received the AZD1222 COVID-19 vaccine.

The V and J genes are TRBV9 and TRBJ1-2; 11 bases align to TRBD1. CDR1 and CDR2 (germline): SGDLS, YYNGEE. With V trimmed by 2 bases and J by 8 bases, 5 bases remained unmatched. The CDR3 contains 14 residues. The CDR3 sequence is CASSVSGTGGGYTF. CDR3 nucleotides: TGTGCCAGCAGCGTCTCGGGGACAGGGGGAGGCTACACCTTC. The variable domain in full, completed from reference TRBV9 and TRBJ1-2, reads DSGVTQTPKHLITATGQRVTLRCSPRSGDLSVYWYQQSLDQGLQFLIQYYNGEERAKGNILERFSAQQFPDLHSELNLSSLELGDSALYFCASSVSGTGGGYTFGSGTRLTVV.

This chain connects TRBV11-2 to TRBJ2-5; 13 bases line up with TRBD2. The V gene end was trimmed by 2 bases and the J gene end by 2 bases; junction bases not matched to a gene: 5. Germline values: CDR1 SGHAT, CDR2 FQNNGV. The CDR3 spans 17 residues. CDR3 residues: CASSLNGLAGAQETQYF. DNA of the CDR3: TGTGCCAGCAGCTTAAATGGACTAGCGGGGGCACAAGAGACCCAGTACTTC.

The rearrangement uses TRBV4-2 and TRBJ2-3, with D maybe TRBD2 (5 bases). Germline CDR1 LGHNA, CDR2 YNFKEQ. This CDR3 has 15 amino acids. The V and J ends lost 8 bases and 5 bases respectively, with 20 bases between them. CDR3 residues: CASGARSNRGDTQYF. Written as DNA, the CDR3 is TGTGCCAGCGGAGCCCGGTCGAATCGGGGAGATACGCAGTATTTT.

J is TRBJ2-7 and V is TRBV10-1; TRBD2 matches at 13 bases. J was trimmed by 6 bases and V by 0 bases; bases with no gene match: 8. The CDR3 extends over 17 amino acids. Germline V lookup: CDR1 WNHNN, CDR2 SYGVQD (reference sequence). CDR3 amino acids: CASSESRGGTSGAEQYF. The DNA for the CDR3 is TGCGCCAGCAGTGAGTCCCGTGGGGGGACTAGCGGGGCCGAGCAGTACTTC.

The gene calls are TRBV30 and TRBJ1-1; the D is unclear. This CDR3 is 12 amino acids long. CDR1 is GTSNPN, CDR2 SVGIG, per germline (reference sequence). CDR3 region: CAIMTGIEEAFF. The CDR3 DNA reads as TGTGCTATCATGACCGGGATCGAGGAAGCTTTCTTT.

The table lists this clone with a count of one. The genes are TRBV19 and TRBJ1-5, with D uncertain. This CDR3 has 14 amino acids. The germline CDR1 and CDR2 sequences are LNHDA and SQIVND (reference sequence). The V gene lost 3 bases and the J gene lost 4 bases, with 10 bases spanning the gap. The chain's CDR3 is CASSIQAGNQPQHF. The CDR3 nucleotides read TGTGCCAGTAGTATTCAAGCGGGAAATCAGCCCCAGCATTTT.

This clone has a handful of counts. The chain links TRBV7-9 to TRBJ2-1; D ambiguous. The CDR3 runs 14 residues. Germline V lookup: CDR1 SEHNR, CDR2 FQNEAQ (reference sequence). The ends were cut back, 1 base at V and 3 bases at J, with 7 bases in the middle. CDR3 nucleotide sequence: TGTGCCAGCAGCTTAGAAATGGACTACAATGAGCAGTTCTTC. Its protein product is CASSLEMDYNEQFF.

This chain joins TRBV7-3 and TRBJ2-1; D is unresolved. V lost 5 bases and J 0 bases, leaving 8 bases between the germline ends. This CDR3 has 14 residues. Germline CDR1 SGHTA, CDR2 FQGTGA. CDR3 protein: CASSPRGSYNEQFF. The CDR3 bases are TGTGCCAGCAGCCCCCGCGGCTCCTACAATGAGCAGTTCTTC. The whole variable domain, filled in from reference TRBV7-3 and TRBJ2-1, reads GAGVSQTPSNKVTEKGKYVELRCDPISGHTALYWYRQSLGQGPEFLIYFQGTGAADDSGLPNDRFFAVRPEGSVSTLKIQRTERGDSAVYLCASSPRGSYNEQFFGPGTRLTVL.

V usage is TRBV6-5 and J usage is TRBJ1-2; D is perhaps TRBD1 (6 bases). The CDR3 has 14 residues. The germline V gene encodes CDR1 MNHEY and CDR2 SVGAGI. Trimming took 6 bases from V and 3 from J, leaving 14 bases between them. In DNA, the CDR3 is TGTGCCAGCAGCCCACGGACAGTGGACTATGGCTACACCTTC. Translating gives CASSPRTVDYGYTF.

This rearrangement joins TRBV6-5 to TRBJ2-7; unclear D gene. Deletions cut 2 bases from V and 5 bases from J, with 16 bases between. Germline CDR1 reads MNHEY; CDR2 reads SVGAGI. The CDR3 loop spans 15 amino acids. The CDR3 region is CASSYTTTLLDEQYF. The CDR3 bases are TGTGCCAGCAGTTACACTACGACACTGCTGGACGAGCAGTACTTC.

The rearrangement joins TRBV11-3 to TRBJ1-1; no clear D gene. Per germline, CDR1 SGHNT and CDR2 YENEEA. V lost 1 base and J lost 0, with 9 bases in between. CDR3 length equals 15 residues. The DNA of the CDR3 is TGTGCCAGCAGCTTAGTGGCAATCATGAACACTGAAGCTTTCTTT. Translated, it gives CASSLVAIMNTEAFF.

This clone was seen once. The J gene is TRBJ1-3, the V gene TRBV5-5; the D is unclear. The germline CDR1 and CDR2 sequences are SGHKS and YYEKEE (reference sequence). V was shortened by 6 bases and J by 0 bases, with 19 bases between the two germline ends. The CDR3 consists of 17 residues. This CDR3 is CASTQKARPVSGNTIYF. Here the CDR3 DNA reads TGTGCCAGCACCCAAAAGGCCCGCCCGGTCTCTGGAAACACCATATATTTT.

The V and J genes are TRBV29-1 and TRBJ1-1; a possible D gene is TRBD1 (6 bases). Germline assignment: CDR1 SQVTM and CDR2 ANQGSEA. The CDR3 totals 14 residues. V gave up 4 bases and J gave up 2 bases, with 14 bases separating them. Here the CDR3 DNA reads TGCAGCGTTGTGCCACGGGGGCGAAACACTGAAGCTTTCTTT. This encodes CSVVPRGRNTEAFF. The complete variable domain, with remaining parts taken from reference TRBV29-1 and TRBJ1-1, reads SAVISQKPSRDICQRGTSLTIQCQVDSQVTMMFWYRQQPGQSLTLIATANQGSEATYESGFVIDKFPISRPNLTFSTLTVSNMSPEDSSIYLCSVVPRGRNTEAFFGQGTRLTVV.

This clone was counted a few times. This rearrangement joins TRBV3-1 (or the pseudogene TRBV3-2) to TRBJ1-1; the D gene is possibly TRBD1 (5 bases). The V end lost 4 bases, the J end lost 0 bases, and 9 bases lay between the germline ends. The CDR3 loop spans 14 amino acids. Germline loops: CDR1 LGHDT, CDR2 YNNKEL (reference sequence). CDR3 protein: CASSPGLMNTEAFF. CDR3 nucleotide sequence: TGTGCCAGCAGCCCGGGACTCATGAACACTGAAGCTTTCTTT.

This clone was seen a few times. The CDR3 DNA is TGTGCCACCGGGGAGGTGACCTGGGGTACCTACAATGAGCAGTTCTTC. This gives the protein CATGEVTWGTYNEQFF. The V call is TRBV15, the J call TRBJ2-1; D perhaps matches TRBD2 (6 bases). CDR1 and CDR2 from the germline V gene are LNHNV and YYDKDF (reference sequence). The CDR3 extends over 16 amino acids. The V gene lost 8 bases and the J gene lost 2 bases, with 19 bases spanning the gap.

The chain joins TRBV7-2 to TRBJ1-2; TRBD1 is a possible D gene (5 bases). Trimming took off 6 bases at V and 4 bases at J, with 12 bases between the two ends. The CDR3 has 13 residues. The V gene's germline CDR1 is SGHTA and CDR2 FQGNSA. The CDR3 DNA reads TGTGCCAGCAGAGCCGGGACGAGCTATGGCTACACCTTC. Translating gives CASRAGTSYGYTF.

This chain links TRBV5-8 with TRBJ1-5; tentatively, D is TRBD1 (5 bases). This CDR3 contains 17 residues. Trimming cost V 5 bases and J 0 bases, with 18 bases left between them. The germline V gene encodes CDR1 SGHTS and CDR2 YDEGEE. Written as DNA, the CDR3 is TGTGCCAGCAGGCCCCCGGGACTCAAAGATAGCAATCAGCCCCAGCATTTT. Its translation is CASRPPGLKDSNQPQHF.

CDR3: CASSSGTRTDTQYF. The CDR3 coding sequence is TGTGCCAGCAGCTCCGGGACTAGAACAGATACGCAGTATTTT. The chain recombines TRBV7-6 with TRBJ2-3, with TRBD2 matching over 8 bases. The CDR3 totals 14 residues. Germline V gene data show CDR1 as SGHVS and CDR2 as FNYEAQ. The V gene end was trimmed by 4 bases and the J gene end by 3 bases; junction bases not matched to a gene: 3. Drawing the rest from reference TRBV7-6 and TRBJ2-3, the complete variable domain is GAGVSQSPRYKVTKRGQDVALRCDPISGHVSLYWYRQALGQGPEFLTYFNYEAQQDKSGLPNDRFSAERPEGSISTLTIQRTEQRDSAMYRCASSSGTRTDTQYFGPGTRLTVL.

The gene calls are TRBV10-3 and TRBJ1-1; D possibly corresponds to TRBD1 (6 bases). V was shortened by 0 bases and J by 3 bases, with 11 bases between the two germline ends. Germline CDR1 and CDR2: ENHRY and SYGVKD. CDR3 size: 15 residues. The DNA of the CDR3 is TGTGCCATCAGTGAGTCAGGCAGGACAGACACTGAAGCTTTCTTT. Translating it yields CAISESGRTDTEAFF.

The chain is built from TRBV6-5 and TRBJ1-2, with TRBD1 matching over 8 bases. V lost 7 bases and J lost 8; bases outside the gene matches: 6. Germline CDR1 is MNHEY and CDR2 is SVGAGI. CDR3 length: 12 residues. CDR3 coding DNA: TGTGCCAGCACCCTAGGACAGGGCGGCTACACCTTC. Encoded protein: CASTLGQGGYTF.

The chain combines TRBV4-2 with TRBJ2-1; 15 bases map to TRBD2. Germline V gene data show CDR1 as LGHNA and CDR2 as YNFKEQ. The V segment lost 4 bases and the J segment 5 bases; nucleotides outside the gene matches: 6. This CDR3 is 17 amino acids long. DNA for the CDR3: TGTGCCAGCAGCCCCGGACTAGCGGGGGGGAGAGACAATGAGCAGTTCTTC. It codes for CASSPGLAGGRDNEQFF.

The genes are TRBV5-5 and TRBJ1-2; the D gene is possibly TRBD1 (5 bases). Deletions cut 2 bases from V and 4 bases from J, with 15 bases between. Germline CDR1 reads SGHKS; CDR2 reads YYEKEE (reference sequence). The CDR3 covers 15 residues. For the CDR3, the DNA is TGTGCCAGCAGCTTAGAGGGGATGTTTCGCTATGGCTACACCTTC. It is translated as CASSLEGMFRYGYTF. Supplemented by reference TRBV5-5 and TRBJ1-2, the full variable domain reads DAGVTQSPTHLIKTRGQQVTLRCSPISGHKSVSWYQQVLGQGPQFIFQYYEKEERGRGNFPDRFSARQFPNYSSELNVNALLLGDSALYLCASSLEGMFRYGYTFGSGTRLTVV.

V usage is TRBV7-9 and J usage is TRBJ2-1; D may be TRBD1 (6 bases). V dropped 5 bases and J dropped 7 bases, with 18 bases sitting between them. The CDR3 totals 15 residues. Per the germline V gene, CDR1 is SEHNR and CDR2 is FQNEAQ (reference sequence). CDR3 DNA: TGTGCCAGCAGCCTACAGGGTTTTGGGGGTAATGAGCAGTTCTTC. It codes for CASSLQGFGGNEQFF.

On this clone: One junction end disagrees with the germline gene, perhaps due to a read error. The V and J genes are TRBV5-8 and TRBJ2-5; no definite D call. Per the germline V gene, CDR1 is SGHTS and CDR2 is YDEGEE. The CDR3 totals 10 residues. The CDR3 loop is CASTEGTQYF. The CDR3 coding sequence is TGTGCAAGCACGGAAGGGACCCAGTACTTC.

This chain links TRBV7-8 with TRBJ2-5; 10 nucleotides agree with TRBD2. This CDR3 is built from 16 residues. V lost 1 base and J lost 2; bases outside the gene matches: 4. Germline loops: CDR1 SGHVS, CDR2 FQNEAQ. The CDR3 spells CASSLERAGGQETQYF. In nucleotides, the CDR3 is TGTGCCAGCAGCTTAGAGCGAGCGGGGGGGCAAGAGACCCAGTACTTC.

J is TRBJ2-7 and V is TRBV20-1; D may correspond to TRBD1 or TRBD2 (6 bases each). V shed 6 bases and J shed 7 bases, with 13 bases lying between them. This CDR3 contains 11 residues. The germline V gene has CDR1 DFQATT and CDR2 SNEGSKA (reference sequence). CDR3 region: CSARGVWEQYF. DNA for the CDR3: TGCAGTGCAAGGGGGGTGTGGGAGCAGTACTTC.